Listed below are T cell receptor beta chains from one sample, sequenced in a study of T cell repertoires in cytomegalovirus infection. TCRdb ran MiXCR on the reads and lists one entry per CDR3 protein. The profile shows around 740,000 distinct CDR3 sequences, 35% of them singletons. Input material: PBMCs. The receptors stem from a human donor in good health (CMV status not recorded). Some clones in this sample may be carry-over from other donors' samples. CDR3s leave out the opening cysteine and the closing phenylalanine or tryptophan. D genes are given only for firm matches. Only part of the rows carry a size: once, few, many, or a class if the clone is expanded.

-,TRBJ1-1,-,TRBV7-6,ASSSRSGTTEAF
-,TRBJ1-5,TRBD1,TRBV6-1,ASSERTGGSPQFQPQH
few,TRBJ2-2,-,TRBV15,ATSPQTNTGELF
once,TRBJ1-2,TRBD1,TRBV28,ASSLNRDHRRGRGYGYT
-,TRBJ1-2,TRBD1,TRBV20-1,SARDSTGETGYT
-,TRBJ2-5,-,TRBV19,ASGSDRGETQY
-,TRBJ1-3,TRBD1,TRBV25-1,ASSPTGAGGNTIY
-,TRBJ2-5,-,TRBV11-2,ASSLEVASSETQY
-,TRBJ2-1,TRBD2,TRBV27,ASSPIGGGRANEQF
-,TRBJ2-7,-,TRBV7-8,VSSPPSRGGAYEQY
once,TRBJ2-7,-,TRBV20-1,SARAGEQY
-,TRBJ1-6,TRBD1,TRBV25-1,ASSETGNNSPLH
few,TRBJ2-1,TRBD1,TRBV12-3/TRBV12-4,ASNLRDRGLSSYNEQF
-,TRBJ2-5,-,TRBV11-2,ASSVYPDLKETQY
many,TRBJ1-2,-,TRBV7-2,ASSLHAGYGYT
few,TRBJ2-5,-,TRBV7-6,ASSSTLWVETQY
few,TRBJ2-7,TRBD1,TRBV7-6,ASSLGQGYSEQY
-,TRBJ1-2,TRBD1,TRBV7-9,ASRAGGDYGYT
few,TRBJ2-1,TRBD2,TRBV24-1,ATSDPTTSATYNEQF
few,TRBJ1-3,-,TRBV12-3/TRBV12-4,ASRISGTRRAGNTIY
few,TRBJ1-5,TRBD1,TRBV20-1,SARGETGDQPQH